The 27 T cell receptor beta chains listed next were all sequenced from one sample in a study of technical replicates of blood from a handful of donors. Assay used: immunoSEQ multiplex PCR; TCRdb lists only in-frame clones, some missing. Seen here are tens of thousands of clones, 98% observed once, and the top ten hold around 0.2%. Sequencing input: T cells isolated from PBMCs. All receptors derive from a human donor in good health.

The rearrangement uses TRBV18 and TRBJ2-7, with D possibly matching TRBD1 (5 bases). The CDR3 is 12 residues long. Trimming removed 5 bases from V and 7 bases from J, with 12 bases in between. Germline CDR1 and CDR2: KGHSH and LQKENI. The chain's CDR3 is CASSSQGLEQYF. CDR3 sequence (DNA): TGTGCCAGCTCAAGCCAGGGCTTGGAGCAGTACTTC.

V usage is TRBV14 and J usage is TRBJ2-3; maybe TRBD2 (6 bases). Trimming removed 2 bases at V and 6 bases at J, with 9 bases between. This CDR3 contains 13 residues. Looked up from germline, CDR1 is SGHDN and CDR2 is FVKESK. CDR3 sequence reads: CASSQFGGDTQYF. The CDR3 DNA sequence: TGTGCCAGCAGCCAATTTGGAGGGGATACGCAGTATTTT.

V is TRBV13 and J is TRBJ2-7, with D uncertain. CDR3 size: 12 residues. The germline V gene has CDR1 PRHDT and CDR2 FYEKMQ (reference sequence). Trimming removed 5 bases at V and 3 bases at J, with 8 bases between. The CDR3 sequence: CASSLNNYEQYF. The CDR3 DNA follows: TGTGCCAGCAGCCTTAACAACTACGAGCAGTACTTC.

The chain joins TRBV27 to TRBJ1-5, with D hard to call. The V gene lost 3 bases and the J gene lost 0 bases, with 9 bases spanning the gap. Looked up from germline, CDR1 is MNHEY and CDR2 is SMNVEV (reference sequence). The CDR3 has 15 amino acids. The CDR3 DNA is TGTGCCAGCAGTTTTACGGGTTATAGCAATCAGCCCCAGCATTTT. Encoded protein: CASSFTGYSNQPQHF.

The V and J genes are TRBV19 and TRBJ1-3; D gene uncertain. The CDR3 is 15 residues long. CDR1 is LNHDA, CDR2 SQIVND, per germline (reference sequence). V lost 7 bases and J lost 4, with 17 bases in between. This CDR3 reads CASTSTSGFGNTIYF. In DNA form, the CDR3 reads TGTGCCAGTACCTCAACGTCGGGATTCGGAAACACCATATATTTT.

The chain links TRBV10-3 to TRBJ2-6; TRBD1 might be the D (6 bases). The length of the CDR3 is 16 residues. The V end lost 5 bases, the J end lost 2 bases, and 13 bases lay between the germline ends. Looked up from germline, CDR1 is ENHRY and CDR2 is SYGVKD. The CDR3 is CAISRPTGAGANVLTF. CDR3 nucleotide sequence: TGTGCCATCAGTCGACCGACAGGTGCTGGGGCCAACGTCCTGACTTTC.

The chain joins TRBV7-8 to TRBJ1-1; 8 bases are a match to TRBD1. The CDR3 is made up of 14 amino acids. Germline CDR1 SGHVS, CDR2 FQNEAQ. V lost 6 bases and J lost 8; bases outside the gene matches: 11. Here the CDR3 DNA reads TGTGCCAGCAGTCGAACCGGGACAGGTTTAGAAGCTTTCTTT. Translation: CASSRTGTGLEAFF.

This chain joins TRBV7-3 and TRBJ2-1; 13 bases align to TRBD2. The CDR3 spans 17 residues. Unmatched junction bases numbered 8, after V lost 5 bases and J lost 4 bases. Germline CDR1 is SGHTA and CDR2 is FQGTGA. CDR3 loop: CASSDPTSGRGYNEQFF. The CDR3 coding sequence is TGTGCCAGCAGCGACCCCACTAGCGGGAGGGGTTACAATGAGCAGTTCTTC.

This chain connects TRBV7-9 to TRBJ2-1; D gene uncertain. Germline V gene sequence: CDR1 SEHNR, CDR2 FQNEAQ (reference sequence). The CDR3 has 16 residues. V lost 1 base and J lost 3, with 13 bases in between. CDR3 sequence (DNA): TGTGCCAGCAGCTTAGAAGTAGGAAACAGCTACAATGAGCAGTTCTTC. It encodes CASSLEVGNSYNEQFF.

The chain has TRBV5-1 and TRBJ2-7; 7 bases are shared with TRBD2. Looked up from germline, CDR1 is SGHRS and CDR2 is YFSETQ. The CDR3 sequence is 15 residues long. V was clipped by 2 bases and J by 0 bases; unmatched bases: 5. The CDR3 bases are TGCGCCAGCAGCTTTACTCGGGAGGCCTCCTACGAGCAGTACTTC. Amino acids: CASSFTREASYEQYF.

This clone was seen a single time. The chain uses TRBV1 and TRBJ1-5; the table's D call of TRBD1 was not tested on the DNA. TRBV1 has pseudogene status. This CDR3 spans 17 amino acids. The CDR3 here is CTSSHKDRAFDNQPQHF. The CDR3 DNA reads TGCACCAGCAGCCATAAGGACAGGGCTTTTGACAATCAGCCCCAGCATTTT.

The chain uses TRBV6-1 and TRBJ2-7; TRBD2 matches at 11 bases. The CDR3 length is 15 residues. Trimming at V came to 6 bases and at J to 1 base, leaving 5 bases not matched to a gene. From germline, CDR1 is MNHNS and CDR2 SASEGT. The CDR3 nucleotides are TGTGCCAGCAGCTGGAGGACTAGCGGGTCCTACGAGCAGTACTTC. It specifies CASSWRTSGSYEQYF.

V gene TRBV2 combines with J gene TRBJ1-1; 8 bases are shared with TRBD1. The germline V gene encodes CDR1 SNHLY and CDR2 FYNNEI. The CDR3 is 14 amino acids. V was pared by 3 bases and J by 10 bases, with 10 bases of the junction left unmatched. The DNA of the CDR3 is TGTGCCAGCAGTGAGGCAGGGGGCCTTGCGGGAGCTTTCTTT. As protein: CASSEAGGLAGAFF. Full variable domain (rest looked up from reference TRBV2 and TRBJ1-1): EPEVTQTPSHQVTQMGQEVILRCVPISNHLYFYWYRQILGQKVEFLVSFYNNEISEKSEIFDDQFSVERPDGSNFTLKIRSTKLEDSAMYFCASSEAGGLAGAFFGQGTRLTVV.

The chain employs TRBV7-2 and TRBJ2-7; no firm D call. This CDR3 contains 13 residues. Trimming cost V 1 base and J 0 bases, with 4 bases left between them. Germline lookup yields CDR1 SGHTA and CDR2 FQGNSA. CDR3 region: CASSLVVSYEQYF. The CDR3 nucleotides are TGTGCCAGCAGCTTAGTCGTCTCCTACGAGCAGTACTTC.

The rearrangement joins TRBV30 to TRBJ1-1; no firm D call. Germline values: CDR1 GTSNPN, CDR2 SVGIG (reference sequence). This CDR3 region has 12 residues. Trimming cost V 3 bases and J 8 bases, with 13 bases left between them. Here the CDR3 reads CAWSSSAWEAFF. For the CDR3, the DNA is TGTGCCTGGAGCTCAAGCGCCTGGGAAGCTTTCTTT. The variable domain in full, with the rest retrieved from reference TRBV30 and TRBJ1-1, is SQTIHQWPATLVQPVGSPLSLECTVEGTSNPNLYWYRQAAGRGLQLLFYSVGIGQISSEVPQNLSASRPQDRQFILSSKKLLLSDSGFYLCAWSSSAWEAFFGQGTRLTVV.

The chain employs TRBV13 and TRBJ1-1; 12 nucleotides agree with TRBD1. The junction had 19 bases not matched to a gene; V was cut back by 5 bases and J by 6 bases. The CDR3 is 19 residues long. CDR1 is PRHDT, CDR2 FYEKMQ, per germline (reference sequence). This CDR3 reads CASSPAPWGQGAYGAEAFF. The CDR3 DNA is TGTGCCAGCAGCCCAGCCCCATGGGGACAGGGGGCGTATGGGGCTGAAGCTTTCTTT.

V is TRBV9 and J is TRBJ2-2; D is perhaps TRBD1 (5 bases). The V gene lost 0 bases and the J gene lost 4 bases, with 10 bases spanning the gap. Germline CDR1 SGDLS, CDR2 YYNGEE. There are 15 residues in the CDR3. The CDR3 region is CASSVGRVVTGELFF. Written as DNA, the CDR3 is TGTGCCAGCAGCGTAGGCAGGGTAGTCACCGGGGAGCTGTTTTTT. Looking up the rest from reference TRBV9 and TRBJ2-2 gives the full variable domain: DSGVTQTPKHLITATGQRVTLRCSPRSGDLSVYWYQQSLDQGLQFLIQYYNGEERAKGNILERFSAQQFPDLHSELNLSSLELGDSALYFCASSVGRVVTGELFFGEGSRLTVL.

CDR3 DNA sequence: TGTGCCAGCAGTGTCCTAGCGGGATTTAGGGATGAGCAGTTCTTC. Amino acid sequence: CASSVLAGFRDEQFF. The chain couples TRBV2 to TRBJ2-1; 9 nucleotides match TRBD2. V gave up 4 bases and J gave up 8 bases; unmatched junction bases: 9. The CDR3 has 15 residues. The V gene's germline CDR1 is SNHLY and CDR2 FYNNEI.

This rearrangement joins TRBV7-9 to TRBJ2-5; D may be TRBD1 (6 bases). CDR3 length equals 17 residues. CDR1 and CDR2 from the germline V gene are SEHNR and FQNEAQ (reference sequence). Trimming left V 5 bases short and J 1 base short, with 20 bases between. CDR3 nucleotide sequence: TGTGCCAGCAGCCTCCTCGGGACACTTTCCCCCCAAGAGACCCAGTACTTC. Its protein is CASSLLGTLSPQETQYF.

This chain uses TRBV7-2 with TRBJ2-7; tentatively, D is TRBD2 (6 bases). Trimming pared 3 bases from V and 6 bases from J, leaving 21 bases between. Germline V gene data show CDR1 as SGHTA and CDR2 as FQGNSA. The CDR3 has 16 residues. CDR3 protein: CASSFPPPEGTGEQYF. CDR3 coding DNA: TGTGCCAGCAGCTTCCCACCCCCGGAGGGTACGGGCGAGCAGTACTTC.

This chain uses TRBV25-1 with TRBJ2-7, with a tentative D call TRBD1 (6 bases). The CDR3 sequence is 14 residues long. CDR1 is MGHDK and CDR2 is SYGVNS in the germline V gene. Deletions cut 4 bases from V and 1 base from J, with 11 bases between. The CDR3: CASSAGQGSYEQYF. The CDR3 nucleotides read TGTGCCAGCAGTGCGGGGCAGGGGTCCTACGAGCAGTACTTC.

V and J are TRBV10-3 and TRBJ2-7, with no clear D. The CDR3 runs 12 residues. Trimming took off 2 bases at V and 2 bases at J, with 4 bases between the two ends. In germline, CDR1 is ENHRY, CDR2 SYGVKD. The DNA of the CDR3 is TGTGCCATCAGTGAGCCCACCTACGAGCAGTACTTC. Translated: CAISEPTYEQYF.

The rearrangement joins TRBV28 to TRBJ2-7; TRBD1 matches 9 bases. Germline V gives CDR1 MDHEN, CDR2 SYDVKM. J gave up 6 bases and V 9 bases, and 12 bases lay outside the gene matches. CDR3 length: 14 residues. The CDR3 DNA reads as TGTGCCAGTAGCGCCGGGACAGGGAATACCGAGCAGTACTTC. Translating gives CASSAGTGNTEQYF. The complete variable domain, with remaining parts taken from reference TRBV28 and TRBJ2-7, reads DVKVTQSSRYLVKRTGEKVFLECVQDMDHENMFWYRQDPGLGLRLIYFSYDVKMKEKGDIPEGYSVSREKKERFSLILESASTNQTSMYLCASSAGTGNTEQYFGPGTRLTVT.

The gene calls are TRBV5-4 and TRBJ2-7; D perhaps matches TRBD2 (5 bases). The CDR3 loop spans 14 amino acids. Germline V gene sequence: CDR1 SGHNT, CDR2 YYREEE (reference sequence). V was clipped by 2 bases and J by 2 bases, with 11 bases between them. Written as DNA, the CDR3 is TGTGCCAGCAGCTTTCGTGGGAGTGCCTACGAGCAGTACTTC. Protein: CASSFRGSAYEQYF.

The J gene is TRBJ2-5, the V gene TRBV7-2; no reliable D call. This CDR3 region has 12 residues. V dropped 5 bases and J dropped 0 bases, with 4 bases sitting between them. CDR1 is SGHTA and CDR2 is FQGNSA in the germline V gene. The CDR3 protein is CASSPNQETQYF. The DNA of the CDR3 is TGTGCCAGCAGCCCCAACCAAGAGACCCAGTACTTC.

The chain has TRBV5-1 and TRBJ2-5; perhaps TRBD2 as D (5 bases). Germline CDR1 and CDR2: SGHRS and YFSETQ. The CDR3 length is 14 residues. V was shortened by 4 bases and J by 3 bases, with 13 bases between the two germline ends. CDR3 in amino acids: CASSREGGKETQYF. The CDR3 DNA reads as TGCGCCAGCAGCCGGGAAGGAGGAAAAGAGACCCAGTACTTC.

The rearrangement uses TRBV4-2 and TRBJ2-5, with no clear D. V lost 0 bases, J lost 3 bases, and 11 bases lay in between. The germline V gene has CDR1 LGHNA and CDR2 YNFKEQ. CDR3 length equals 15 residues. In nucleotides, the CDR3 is TGTGCCAGCAGCCAAGAGCGGCTAGTCGAAGAGACCCAGTACTTC. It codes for CASSQERLVEETQYF.